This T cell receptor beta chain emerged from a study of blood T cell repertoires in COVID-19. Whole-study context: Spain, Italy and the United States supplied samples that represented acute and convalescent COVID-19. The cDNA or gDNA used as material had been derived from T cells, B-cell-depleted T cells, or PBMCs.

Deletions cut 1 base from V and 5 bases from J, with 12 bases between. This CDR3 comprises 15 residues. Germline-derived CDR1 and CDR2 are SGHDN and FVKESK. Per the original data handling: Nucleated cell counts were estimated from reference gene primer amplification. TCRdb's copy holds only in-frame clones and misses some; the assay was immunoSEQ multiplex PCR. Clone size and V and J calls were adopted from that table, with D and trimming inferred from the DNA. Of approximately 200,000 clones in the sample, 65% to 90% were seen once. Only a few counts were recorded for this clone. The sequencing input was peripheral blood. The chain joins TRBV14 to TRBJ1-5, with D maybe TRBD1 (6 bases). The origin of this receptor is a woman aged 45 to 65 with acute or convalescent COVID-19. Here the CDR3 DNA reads TGTGCCAGCAGCCAAGGCCGGGACATTTATCAGCCCCAGCATTTT. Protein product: CASSQGRDIYQPQHF.